This is a list of T cell receptor beta chains from one sample in a study of cytomegalovirus exposure and HLA in healthy donors. Profiling relied on immunoSEQ multiplex PCR, and the TCRdb table lists in-frame clones only, not all of them. Of about 150,000 clones listed, around 82% are singletons. Sequencing input: PBMCs. The origin of the receptors is a woman in her fifties or sixties in good health and CMV-seropositive. Each CDR3 is given with its conserved first and last residue. A D gene is named only where the DNA matches it firmly. Only some rows state a clone size, as once, few, many or a class for expanded clones.

>NA|NA|TRBV28|TRBJ2-2
TGTGCCAGCAGTTTATCCTCTACAGGGTCCGGGGAGCTGTTTTTT
CASSLSSTGSGELFF
>NA|TRBD2|TRBV19|TRBJ2-2
TGTGCCAGTAGTACGTTAGCGGGGGCCTCCCCCGGGGAGCTGTTTTTT
CASSTLAGASPGELFF
>NA|NA|TRBV13|TRBJ2-7
TGTGCCAGCAGCTTAGAAGGGGTCGAGCAGTACTTC
CASSLEGVEQYF
>NA|NA|TRBV18|TRBJ2-7
TGTGCCAGCTCACCAAACGCACATCCCTACGAGCAGTACTTC
CASSPNAHPYEQYF
>NA|NA|TRBV6-1|TRBJ1-6
TGTGCCAGCAGTGAAGGGGCAGGGAATTCACCCCTCCACTTT
CASSEGAGNSPLHF
>NA|TRBD1|TRBV19|TRBJ1-2
TGTGCCAGTACCCCCCGGGACAGGGATGGCTACACCTTC
CASTPRDRDGYTF
>NA|NA|TRBV4-3|TRBJ1-1
TGCGCCAGCAGCCCAAGAGGAGGTCTTCTTGAAGCTTTCTTT
CASSPRGGLLEAFF
>NA|NA|TRBV6-1|TRBJ1-5
TGTGCCAGCACCCTCGCAGGGCTCAATCAGCCCCAGCATTTT
CASTLAGLNQPQHF
>NA|TRBD1|TRBV6-1|TRBJ2-2
TGTGCCAGCAGTGGGGACAGAGCGAACACCGGGGAGCTGTTTTTT
CASSGDRANTGELFF
>few|NA|TRBV30|TRBJ1-1
TGTGCCTGGAGTGAGAAGACAGGACTGAACACTGAAGCTTTCTTT
CAWSEKTGLNTEAFF
>few|NA|TRBV4-1|TRBJ1-1
TGCGCCAGCAGCCAAGTCTTCAGCGCAAACACTGAAGCTTTCTTT
CASSQVFSANTEAFF
>NA|NA|TRBV6-1|TRBJ1-2
TGTGCCAGCAGTGAAGAAGCAGGCTACTATGGCTACACCTTC
CASSEEAGYYGYTF
>NA|TRBD2|TRBV5-1|TRBJ2-5
TGCGCCGGCACTCCCGGGGGGGAGACCCAGTACTTC
CAGTPGGETQYF
>NA|TRBD1|TRBV7-2|TRBJ2-7
TGTGCCAGCAGCCCCTCCCCGGACAGGGCACGCGAGCAGTACTTC
CASSPSPDRAREQYF
>NA|TRBD2|TRBV30|TRBJ2-3
TGTGCCTGGAGCCAAACCCTGGGACGGGGGGGCGCAGATACGCAGTATTTT
CAWSQTLGRGGADTQYF
>few|TRBD1|TRBV5-1|TRBJ2-7
TGCGCCAGCAGCTTGGACAGGGGTAACCCCTACGAGCAGTACTTC
CASSLDRGNPYEQYF
>NA|NA|TRBV6-1|TRBJ1-5
TGTGCCAGCAGTGACAGGGCTGATCAGCCCCAGCATTTT
CASSDRADQPQHF
>few|NA|TRBV11-2|TRBJ2-2
TGTGCCAGCAGATTCAAACAGGTCGGGGAGCTGTTTTTT
CASRFKQVGELFF
>NA|TRBD2|TRBV28|TRBJ2-7
TGTGCCAGCAGTTTAACGGGGGGAACCTACGAGCAGTACTTC
CASSLTGGTYEQYF
>few|NA|TRBV14|TRBJ1-5
TGTGCCAGCAGCCAAGTCGGCGGTCAGCCCCAGCATTTT
CASSQVGGQPQHF
>NA|NA|TRBV5-1|TRBJ2-1
TGCGCCAGCAGCTCCTCGGAGGTCTACAATGAGCAGTTCTTC
CASSSSEVYNEQFF
>NA|NA|TRBV29-1|TRBJ2-3
TGCAGCGTTGGCGGGATCGCAGATACGCAGTATTTT
CSVGGIADTQYF
>once|TRBD1|TRBV6-6|TRBJ1-1
TGTGCCAGCGAGGGGGCAGGGGGCAAGACTGAAGCTTTCTTT
CASEGAGGKTEAFF
>NA|NA|TRBV7-9|TRBJ2-3
TGTTCCAGCAGCTCCCTATCGGCTGTCCGGGGGGATACGCAGTATTTT
CSSSSLSAVRGDTQYF
>NA|NA|TRBV7-2|TRBJ2-5
TGTGCCAGCAGCCCCCCGGGCCAAGAGACCCAGTACTTC
CASSPPGQETQYF
>NA|NA|TRBV7-9|TRBJ1-1
TGTGCCAGCAGTCTACGGGGAGTCAACACTGAAGCTTTCTTT
CASSLRGVNTEAFF